This TCR beta chain emerged from a study of STAT5B mutations in CD4+ large granular lymphocyte leukemia. Sequencing was at survey level. Data came from immunoSEQ multiplex PCR; TCRdb stores just in-frame clones and leaves some out. The table has about 32,000 clones, roughly 72% seen once; the top ten hold just under 2%. A word on this clone: Its antigen is not identified.

This CDR3 spans 15 amino acids. Germline V CDR1 and CDR2: SGHTA, FQGNSA. V lost 5 bases to trimming and J lost 2 bases, with 13 bases between them. Study outcomes and limitations: About 24% of private leukemic clonotypes occurred rarely in other patients' non-leukemic repertoires.

Sequencing was done on a sample of CD4+ T cells from blood buffy coats. V usage is TRBV7-2 and J usage is TRBJ2-1; D possibly corresponds to TRBD1 (6 bases). The receptor comes from a human donor in good health. The CDR3 here is CASSTTGQTYNEQFF. The CDR3 coding sequence is TGTGCCAGCAGCACCACCGGACAGACCTACAATGAGCAGTTCTTC.